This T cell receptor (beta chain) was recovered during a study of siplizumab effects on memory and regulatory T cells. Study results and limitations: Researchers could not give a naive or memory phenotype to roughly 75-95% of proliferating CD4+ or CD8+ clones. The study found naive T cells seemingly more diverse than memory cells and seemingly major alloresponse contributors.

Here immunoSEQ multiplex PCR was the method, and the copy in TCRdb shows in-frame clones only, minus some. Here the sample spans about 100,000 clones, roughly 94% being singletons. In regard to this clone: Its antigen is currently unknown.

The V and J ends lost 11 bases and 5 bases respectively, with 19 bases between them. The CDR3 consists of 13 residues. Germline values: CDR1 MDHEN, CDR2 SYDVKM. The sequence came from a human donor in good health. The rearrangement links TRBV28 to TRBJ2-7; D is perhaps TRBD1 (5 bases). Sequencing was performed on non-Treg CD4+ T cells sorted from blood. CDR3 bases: TGTGCCGCAGGGTTCCCCAGAATAGACGAGCAGTACTTC. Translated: CAAGFPRIDEQYF.